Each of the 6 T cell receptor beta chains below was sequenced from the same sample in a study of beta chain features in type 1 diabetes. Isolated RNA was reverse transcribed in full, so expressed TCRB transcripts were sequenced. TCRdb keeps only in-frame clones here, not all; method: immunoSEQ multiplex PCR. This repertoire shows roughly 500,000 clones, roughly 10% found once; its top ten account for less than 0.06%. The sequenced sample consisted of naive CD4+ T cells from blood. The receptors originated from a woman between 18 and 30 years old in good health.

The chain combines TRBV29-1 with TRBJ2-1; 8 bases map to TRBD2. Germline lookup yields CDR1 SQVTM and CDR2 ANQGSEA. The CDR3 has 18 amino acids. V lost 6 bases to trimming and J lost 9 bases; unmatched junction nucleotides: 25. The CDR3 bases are TGCAGCGTCAAAAGCCGACCGGGACTAGTAATCCCCAATGGTGAGCAGTTCTTC. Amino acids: CSVKSRPGLVIPNGEQFF.

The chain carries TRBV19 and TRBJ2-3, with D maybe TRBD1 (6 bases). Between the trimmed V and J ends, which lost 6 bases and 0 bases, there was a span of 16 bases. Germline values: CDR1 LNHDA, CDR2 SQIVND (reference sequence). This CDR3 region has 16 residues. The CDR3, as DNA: TGTGCCAGTAGACCTAGACAGGACAGAAGCACAGATACGCAGTATTTT. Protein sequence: CASRPRQDRSTDTQYF. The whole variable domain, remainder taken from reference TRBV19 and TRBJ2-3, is DGGITQSPKYLFRKEGQNVTLSCEQNLNHDAMYWYRQDPGQGLRLIYYSQIVNDFQKGDIAEGYSVSREKKESFPLTVTSAQKNPTAFYLCASRPRQDRSTDTQYFGPGTRLTVL.

The CDR3 region is CASSLLGTGVQVQPQHF. The CDR3, as DNA: TGTGCCAGCAGTTTATTAGGGACAGGGGTACAGGTTCAGCCCCAGCATTTT. The chain uses TRBV28 and TRBJ1-5, with TRBD1 identical over 10 bases. V was clipped by 1 base and J by 6 bases; unmatched bases: 9. CDR3 length: 17 residues. CDR1 and CDR2 (germline): MDHEN, SYDVKM.

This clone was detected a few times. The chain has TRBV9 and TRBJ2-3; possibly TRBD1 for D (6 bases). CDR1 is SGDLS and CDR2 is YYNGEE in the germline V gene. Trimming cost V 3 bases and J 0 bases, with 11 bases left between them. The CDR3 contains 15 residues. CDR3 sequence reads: CASSAGTPSTDTQYF. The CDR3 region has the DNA TGTGCCAGCAGCGCCGGGACACCGAGCACAGATACGCAGTATTTT.

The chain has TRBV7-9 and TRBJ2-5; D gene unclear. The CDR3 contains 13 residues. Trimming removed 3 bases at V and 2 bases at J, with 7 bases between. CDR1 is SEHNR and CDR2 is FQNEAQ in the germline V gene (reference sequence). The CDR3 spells CASSFGGQETQYF. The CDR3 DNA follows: TGTGCCAGCAGCTTCGGTGGGCAAGAGACCCAGTACTTC.

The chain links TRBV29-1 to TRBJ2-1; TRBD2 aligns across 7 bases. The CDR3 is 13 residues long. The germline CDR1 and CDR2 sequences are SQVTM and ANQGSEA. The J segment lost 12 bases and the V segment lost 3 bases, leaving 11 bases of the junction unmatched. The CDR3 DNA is TGCAGCGTTGAGGGTAGCGGGTGGACCAGGCAGTTCTTC. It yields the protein CSVEGSGWTRQFF.